This paragraph reports one T cell receptor beta chain. Generated by immunoSEQ multiplex PCR, the TCRdb table keeps only in-frame clones and is missing some. The data hold 60,000 to 100,000 clones, with 80% to 95% observed a single time. The sample originates from a study of OX40 agonist ivuxolimab in advanced cancers. The TCR comes from an adult with an advanced solid tumor such as melanoma, head and neck, liver or kidney cancer. Sequencing was performed on CD4+ or CD8+ T cells sorted from blood, taken in a trial of the OX40 agonist ivuxolimab.

The CDR3 DNA reads TGTGCCAGCAGCAGAGGGGTGACTGGGGAGACCCAGTACTTC. Translated: CASSRGVTGETQYF. The chain recombines TRBV5-6 with TRBJ2-5, with D perhaps being TRBD1 or TRBD2 (5 bases each). Per the germline V gene, CDR1 is SGHDT and CDR2 is YYEEEE. V was cut by 4 bases and J by 5 bases, with 15 bases left in between. The CDR3 sequence is 14 residues long. Variable domain in full (rest from reference TRBV5-6 and TRBJ2-5): DAGVTQSPTHLIKTRGQQVTLRCSPKSGHDTVSWYQQALGQGPQFIFQYYEEEERQRGNFPDRFSGHQFPNYSSELNVNALLLGDSALYLCASSRGVTGETQYFGPGTRLLVL.